This is a list of T cell receptor beta chains from one sample in a study of Ad26.COV2.S vaccination and SARS-CoV-2 variants. Profiling relied on immunoSEQ multiplex PCR, and the TCRdb table lists in-frame clones only, not all of them. The sample has some 190,000 clones, roughly 87% seen once; the top ten hold around 6.3%. The source was peripheral blood, collected after recovery from COVID-19. The receptors come from a human donor who had recovered from COVID-19. Each CDR3 is given with its conserved first and last residue. A D gene is named only where the DNA matches it firmly. Clone size is stated in some rows and not others, as once, few, many or a class when expanded.

TRBV6-2/TRBV6-3	TRBJ1-2	TRBD1	NA	TGTGCCAGCAGTTACAAAACAGGGGATTTCGGCTATGGCTACACCTTC	CASSYKTGDFGYGYTF
TRBV28	TRBJ1-6	TRBD1	NA	TGTGCCAGCACCGGGACAGGGCAATCACCCCTCCACTTT	CASTGTGQSPLHF
TRBV5-4	TRBJ1-1	NA	NA	TGTGCCAGCAGCTTCCCGTCGGGCGGTGAAGCTTTCTTT	CASSFPSGGEAFF
TRBV6-5	TRBJ2-3	TRBD1	NA	TGTGCCAGCCGGACAGGGTCAGATACGCAGTATTTT	CASRTGSDTQYF
TRBV15	TRBJ2-7	NA	NA	TGTGCCACCAGCACCTTTTTAGGTGCGGGGGCCCCCTACGAGCAGTACTTC	CATSTFLGAGAPYEQYF
TRBV9	TRBJ1-6	TRBD1	NA	TGTGCCAGCAGCGTAAGGGACAGGGGGAATTCACCCCTCCACTTT	CASSVRDRGNSPLHF
TRBV3-1/TRBV3-2	TRBJ1-2	NA	NA	TGTGCCAGCAGCCAAGGAGGGGGGAGCGGCTACACCTTC	CASSQGGGSGYTF
TRBV19	TRBJ2-7	TRBD2	NA	TGTGCCAGTAGTATAGCACTAGCGGGGGGCTCCTACGAGCAGTACTTC	CASSIALAGGSYEQYF
TRBV5-1	TRBJ1-4	NA	NA	TGCGCCAGCAGCCCAGGACAAGGAATTTTCGAAAAACTGTTTTTT	CASSPGQGIFEKLFF
TRBV29-1	TRBJ2-7	TRBD2	NA	TGCAGCGTTGTTAGCGGGGGCGAGCAGTACTTC	CSVVSGGEQYF
TRBV20-1	TRBJ1-2	NA	NA	TGCAGTGCTAGAGATCAGGATGGCTACACCTTC	CSARDQDGYTF
TRBV27	TRBJ2-3	TRBD1	NA	TGTGCCAGCAGTCCCCGGGACAGGGGTTGGGATACGCAGTATTTT	CASSPRDRGWDTQYF
TRBV19	TRBJ1-5	NA	NA	TGTGCCAGTAATTCTCAGGGCGTCGGTCAGCCCCAGCATTTT	CASNSQGVGQPQHF
TRBV2	TRBJ2-2	NA	NA	TGTGCCAGCAGTGACGGACAGACCGGGGAGCTGTTTTTT	CASSDGQTGELFF
TRBV28	TRBJ2-3	TRBD2	NA	TGTGCCAGCAGCTTCCCGCCGGCAGGTCGCGGGGGGGGAGTAGAAACAGATACGCAGTATTTT	CASSFPPAGRGGGVETDTQYF
TRBV11-3	TRBJ2-5	TRBD1	NA	TGTGCCAGCAGCTTAGATGGAACAGGGGGCTGGGAGACCCAGTACTTC	CASSLDGTGGWETQYF
TRBV5-6	TRBJ2-1	TRBD2	NA	TGTGCCAGCAGCTCCTTAGCGGGGTACAATGAGCAGTTCTTC	CASSSLAGYNEQFF
TRBV19	TRBJ2-5	NA	NA	TGTGCCAGTAGTATGGGACTGGGGTCGGAGACCCAGTACTTC	CASSMGLGSETQYF
TRBV6-5	TRBJ2-5	NA	NA	TGTGCCAGCAGGAAAACAGGGTTCTTTGAGACCCAGTACTTC	CASRKTGFFETQYF
TRBV7-9	TRBJ2-3	NA	NA	TGTGCCAGCAGTCAAAACCCCACAGATACGCAGTATTTT	CASSQNPTDTQYF
TRBV7-9	TRBJ1-3	NA	NA	TGTGCCAGCAGCTTAGGGGCGGCCATATATTTT	CASSLGAAIYF
TRBV12-3/TRBV12-4	TRBJ1-2	NA	few	TGTGCCAGCCACTTTATCCCGGGGGGGGGCTACACCTTC	CASHFIPGGGYTF
TRBV9	TRBJ2-2	NA	NA	TGTGCCAGCAGCGTAGCCGAAAGGGACACCGGGGAGCTGTTTTTT	CASSVAERDTGELFF
TRBV11-3	TRBJ2-5	NA	NA	TGTGCCAGCAGCTCCGGAGGGACCCAGTACTTC	CASSSGGTQYF
TRBV30	TRBJ2-7	NA	NA	TGTGCCTGGACCGGGGGCTACGAGCAGTACTTC	CAWTGGYEQYF
TRBV6-5	TRBJ1-5	NA	NA	TGTGCCAGCAGTTCCGGCAGGGGTGGGAGCAATCAGCCCCAGCATTTT	CASSSGRGGSNQPQHF
TRBV29-1	TRBJ2-3	NA	NA	TGCAGCGTTGAAGTTCCGGGATCCACAGATACGCAGTATTTT	CSVEVPGSTDTQYF
TRBV18	TRBJ1-1	NA	NA	TGTGCCAGCTCACCATTGAACACTGAAGCTTTCTTT	CASSPLNTEAFF
TRBV12-3/TRBV12-4	TRBJ1-1	TRBD1	NA	TGTGCCAGCAGTCCGGTGGGGACAGGGGAAGCTTTCTTT	CASSPVGTGEAFF
TRBV11-3	TRBJ2-1	NA	NA	TGTGCCAGCAGCTTCGTTCCGGGGCTCGAGCAGTTCTTC	CASSFVPGLEQFF
TRBV11-1	TRBJ2-1	TRBD2	NA	TGTGCCAGCAGCCTAAATTACGGGGGGATGGGCAATGAGCAGTTCTTC	CASSLNYGGMGNEQFF
TRBV28	TRBJ1-3	NA	NA	TGTGCCAGCAACGGGGACACCATATATTTT	CASNGDTIYF
TRBV4-1	TRBJ2-7	NA	few	TGCGCCAGCAGCCACGTCTCCGACGAGCAGTACTTC	CASSHVSDEQYF
TRBV28	TRBJ1-3	NA	few	TGTGCCAGCAGTCTACGGCGGGATGGAAACACCATATATTTT	CASSLRRDGNTIYF
TRBV3-1/TRBV3-2	TRBJ2-1	NA	NA	TGTGCCAGCAGCCAAGATCCATCTGGGGGTGCGCAGTTCTTC	CASSQDPSGGAQFF
TRBV9	TRBJ1-6	TRBD1	few	TGTGCCAGCAGCCCTCGGGACAGCTATAATTCACCCCTCCACTTT	CASSPRDSYNSPLHF
TRBV7-2	TRBJ1-5	NA	NA	TGTGCCAGCAGCCGCCGGGGGGAACAGCCCCAGCATTTT	CASSRRGEQPQHF